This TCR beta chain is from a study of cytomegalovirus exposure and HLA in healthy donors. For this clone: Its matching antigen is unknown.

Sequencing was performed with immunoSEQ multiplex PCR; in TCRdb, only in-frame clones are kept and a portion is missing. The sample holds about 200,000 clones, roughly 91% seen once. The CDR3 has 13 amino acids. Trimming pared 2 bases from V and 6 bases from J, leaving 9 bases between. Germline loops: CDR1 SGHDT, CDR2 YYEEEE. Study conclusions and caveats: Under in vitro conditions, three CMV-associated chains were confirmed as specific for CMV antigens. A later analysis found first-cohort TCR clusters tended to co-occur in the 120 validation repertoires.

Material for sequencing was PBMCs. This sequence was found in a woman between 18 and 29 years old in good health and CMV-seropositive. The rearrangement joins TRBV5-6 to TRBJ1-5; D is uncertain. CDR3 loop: CASSLRGTQPQHF. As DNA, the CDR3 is TGTGCCAGCAGCTTACGGGGAACTCAGCCCCAGCATTTT. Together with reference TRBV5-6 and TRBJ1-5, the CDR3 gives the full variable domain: DAGVTQSPTHLIKTRGQQVTLRCSPKSGHDTVSWYQQALGQGPQFIFQYYEEEERQRGNFPDRFSGHQFPNYSSELNVNALLLGDSALYLCASSLRGTQPQHFGDGTRLSIL.